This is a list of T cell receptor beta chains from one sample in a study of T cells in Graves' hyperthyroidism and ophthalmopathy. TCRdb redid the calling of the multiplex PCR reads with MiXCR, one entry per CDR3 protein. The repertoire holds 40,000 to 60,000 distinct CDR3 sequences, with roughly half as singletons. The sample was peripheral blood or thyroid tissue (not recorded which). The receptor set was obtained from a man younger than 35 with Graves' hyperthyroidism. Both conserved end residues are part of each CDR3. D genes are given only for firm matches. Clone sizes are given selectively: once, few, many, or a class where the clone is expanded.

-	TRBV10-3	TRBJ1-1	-	CASSYSRGTEAFF	TGTGCCAGCAGTTACAGTAGGGGGACTGAAGCTTTCTTT
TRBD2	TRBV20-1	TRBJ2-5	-	CSARVGTSGRTQETQYF	TGCAGTGCTAGAGTAGGGACTAGCGGGCGGACACAAGAGACCCAGTACTTC
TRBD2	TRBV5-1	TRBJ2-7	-	CASSLTSGSLNEQYF	TGCGCCAGCAGCCTTACTAGCGGGAGTCTAAACGAGCAGTACTTC
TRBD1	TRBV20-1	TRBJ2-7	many	CSASRQGLVGTYEQYF	TGCAGTGCTAGCAGACAGGGTCTCGTAGGGACCTACGAGCAGTACTTC
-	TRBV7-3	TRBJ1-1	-	CASSVQGNTEAFF	TGTGCCAGCAGCGTCCAGGGGAACACTGAAGCTTTCTTT
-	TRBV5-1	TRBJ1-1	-	CASSLLGWSTEAFF	TGCGCCAGCAGCTTGTTAGGGTGGAGCACCGAAGCTTTCTTT
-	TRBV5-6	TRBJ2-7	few	CASSFYICSASSRYSYEQYF	-
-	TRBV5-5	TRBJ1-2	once	CASNLVGETGYTF	TGTGCCAGCAACTTGGTAGGGGAGACTGGCTACACCTTC
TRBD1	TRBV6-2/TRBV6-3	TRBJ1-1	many	CASRRSGGMNTEAFF	TGTGCCAGCAGAAGATCAGGGGGGATGAACACTGAAGCTTTCTTT
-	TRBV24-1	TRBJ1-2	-	CATATSGIYGYTF	TGTGCCACCGCAACCTCCGGGATTTATGGCTACACCTTC
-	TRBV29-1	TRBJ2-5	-	CSVERAVYETQYF	TGCAGCGTTGAACGTGCGGTGTATGAGACCCAGTACTTC
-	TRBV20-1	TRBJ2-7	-	CSARHRDLTYEQYF	TGCAGTGCTAGACACAGGGACTTGACCTACGAGCAGTACTTC
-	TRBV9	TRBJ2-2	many	CASDGGGDTGELFF	TGTGCCAGCGACGGGGGAGGCGACACCGGGGAGCTGTTTTTT
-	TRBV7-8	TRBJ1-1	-	CASSLLSLEAFF	TGTGCCAGCAGCTTGCTAAGTCTAGAAGCTTTCTTT
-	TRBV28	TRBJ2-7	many	CASSPADRSYEQYF	TGTGCCAGCAGTCCAGCCGATCGGAGCTACGAGCAGTACTTC
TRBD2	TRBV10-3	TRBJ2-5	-	CAIRAGLAEETQYF	TGTGCCATCAGGGCCGGACTAGCAGAGGAGACCCAGTACTTC
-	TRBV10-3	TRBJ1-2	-	CAINSALNYGYTF	TGTGCCATCAACAGCGCCCTTAACTATGGCTACACCTTC
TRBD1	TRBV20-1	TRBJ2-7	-	CSASGQESYEQYF	TGCAGTGCTTCGGGACAGGAGTCCTACGAGCAGTACTTC
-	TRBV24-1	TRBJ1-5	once	CATSGPTWGQPQHF	TGTGCCACCAGTGGTCCTACATGGGGTCAGCCCCAGCATTTT
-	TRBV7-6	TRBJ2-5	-	CASSLGTRETQYF	TGTGCCAGCAGCCTCGGGACACGAGAGACCCAGTACTTC
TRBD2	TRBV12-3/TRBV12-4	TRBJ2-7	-	CASSLFFLAGGRYEQYF	TGTGCCAGCAGTTTGTTTTTCCTAGCGGGGGGGCGCTACGAGCAGTACTTC
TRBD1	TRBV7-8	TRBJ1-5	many	CASSPTGINQPQHF	TGTGCCAGCAGCCCGACAGGGATAAATCAGCCCCAGCATTTT
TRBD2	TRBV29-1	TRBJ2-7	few	CSARLAGADEQYF	TGCAGCGCCCGACTAGCGGGAGCTGACGAGCAGTACTTC